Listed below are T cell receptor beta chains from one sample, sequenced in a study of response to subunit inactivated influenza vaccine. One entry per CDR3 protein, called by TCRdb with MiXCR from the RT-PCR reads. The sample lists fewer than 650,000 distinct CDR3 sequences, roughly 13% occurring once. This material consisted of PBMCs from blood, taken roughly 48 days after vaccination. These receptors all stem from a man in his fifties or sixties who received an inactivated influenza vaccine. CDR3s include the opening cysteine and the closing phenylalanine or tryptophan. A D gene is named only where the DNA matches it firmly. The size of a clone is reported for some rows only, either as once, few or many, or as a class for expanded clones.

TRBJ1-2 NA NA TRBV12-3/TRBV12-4 TGTGCCAGCGGAGCAGACAGAAATGGCTACACCTTC CASGADRNGYTF
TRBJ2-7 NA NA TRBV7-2 TGTGCCAGCAGCTTAATAGGTCGAGGAGCTTACGAGCAGTACTTC CASSLIGRGAYEQYF
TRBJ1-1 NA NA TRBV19 TGTGCCAGTAGTATAAAGAGAAACACTGAAGCTTTCTTT CASSIKRNTEAFF
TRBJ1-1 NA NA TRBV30 TGTGCCTGGAGTGTACTATCGGGGAACACTGAAGCTTTCTTT CAWSVLSGNTEAFF
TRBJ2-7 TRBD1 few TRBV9 TGTGCCAGCAGCCCCCCCGGGACAGGGAACCACGAGCAGTACTTC CASSPPGTGNHEQYF
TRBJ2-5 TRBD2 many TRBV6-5 TGTGCCAGCAGTAATCGAGCGGGAGGGGGTGAGACCCAGTACTTC CASSNRAGGGETQYF
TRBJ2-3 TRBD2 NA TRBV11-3 TGTGCCAGCAGCTTGGGGACTAGCGGGATCACAGATACGCAGTATTTT CASSLGTSGITDTQYF
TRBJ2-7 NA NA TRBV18 TGTGCCAGCTCACCACGCATGGAGGGCGAGCAGTACTTC CASSPRMEGEQYF
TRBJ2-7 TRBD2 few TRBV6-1 TGTGCCAGCAGTGCCCTGACAGGGGTGAGGACTAGCGGTTCCGAGCAGTACTTC CASSALTGVRTSGSEQYF
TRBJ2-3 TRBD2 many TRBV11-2 TGTGCCAGCAGCTTAAGAGTTATGTCGGGGCGGGGGAGCACAGATACGCAGTATTTT CASSLRVMSGRGSTDTQYF
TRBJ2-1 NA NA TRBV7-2 TGTGCCAGCAGCTTAGTGGATCTTGCGGGCTCCTACAATGAGCAGTTCTTC CASSLVDLAGSYNEQFF
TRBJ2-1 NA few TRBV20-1 TGCAGTGCTAGAGGGGATGGGGTGCAGTTCTTC CSARGDGVQFF
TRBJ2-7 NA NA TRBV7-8 TGTGCCAGCAGCTCCGAGGGAGGGGGGGCCTACGAGCAGTACTTC CASSSEGGGAYEQYF
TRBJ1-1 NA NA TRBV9 TGTGCCAGCAGTGAGGCCCTGAACACTGAAGCTTTCTTT CASSEALNTEAFF
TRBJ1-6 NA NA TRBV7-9 TGTGCCAGCAGCTTAGTACGGAATAATTCACCCCTCCACTTT CASSLVRNNSPLHF
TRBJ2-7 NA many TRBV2 TGTGCCAGCAATGCCGCGTTCCTCTACGAGCAGTACTTC CASNAAFLYEQYF
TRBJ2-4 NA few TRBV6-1 TGTGCCAGCAGTACCAGGGAGGTGATCAAAAACATTCAGTACTTC CASSTREVIKNIQYF
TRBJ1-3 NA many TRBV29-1 TGCAGCGTTGAAAGCAACTCACGGGGGTCCGCTGGAAACACCATATATTTT CSVESNSRGSAGNTIYF
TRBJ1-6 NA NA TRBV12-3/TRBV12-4 TGTGCCAGCGATCGAGGCCGTGGAAGGTATAATTCACCCCTCCACTTT CASDRGRGRYNSPLHF
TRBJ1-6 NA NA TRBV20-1 TGCTGTGCTAGTCCCCCAGGGTTCCACAGGGATTCACCCCTCCACTTT CCASPPGFHRDSPLHF
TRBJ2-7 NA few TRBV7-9 TGTGCCAGCAGCTCGATAGGGGGCTCCTACGAGCAGTACTTC CASSSIGGSYEQYF
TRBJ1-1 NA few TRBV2 TGTGCCAGCAATTTGAGTGGGGGCAGGACTGAAGCTTTCTTT CASNLSGGRTEAFF
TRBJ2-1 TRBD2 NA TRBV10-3 TGTGCCATCAGTGAACGGGCAGGGAGGGCGTACAATGAGCAGTTCTTC CAISERAGRAYNEQFF
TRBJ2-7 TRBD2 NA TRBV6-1 TGTGCCAGCAGTCGGGGGCTAGCGGGGATTGTCGAGCAGTACTTC CASSRGLAGIVEQYF
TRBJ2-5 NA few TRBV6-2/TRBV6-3 TGTGCCGGCCGGGACTTAGCTAGGGAGACCCAGTACTTC CAGRDLARETQYF
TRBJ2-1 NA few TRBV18 TGTGCCAGCCACTACGGGGGCCGCTCCTACAATGAGCAGTTCTTC CASHYGGRSYNEQFF
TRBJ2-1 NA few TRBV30 TGTGCCTGGAGTGTACGCGGAGATGAGCAGTTCTTC CAWSVRGDEQFF
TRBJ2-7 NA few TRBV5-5 TGTGCCAGCAGCTGGCGACAGGATGATTACGAGCAGTACTTC CASSWRQDDYEQYF
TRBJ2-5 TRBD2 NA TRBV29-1 TGCAGCGTTGAGTTTCTAGCGGGAGAGACCCAGTACTTC CSVEFLAGETQYF
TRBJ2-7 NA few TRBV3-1 TGTGCCACCAGGGGGGAGAGCTCCTACGAGCAGTACTTC CATRGESSYEQYF
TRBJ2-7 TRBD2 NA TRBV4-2 TGTGCCAGCAGCCAGGGGACTAGCGGGGCCTCCTACGAGCAGTACTTC CASSQGTSGASYEQYF
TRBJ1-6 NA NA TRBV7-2 TGTGCCAGCAGCCGGCAGGGACGGCTTAATTCACCCCTCCACTTT CASSRQGRLNSPLHF
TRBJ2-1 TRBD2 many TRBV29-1 TGCAGCGTTGGGAGGCTAGCGGGAGGGAGCTCCTACAATGAGCAGTTCTTC CSVGRLAGGSSYNEQFF
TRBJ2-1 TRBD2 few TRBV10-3 TGTGCCATCCGGGCGGGAGGGTTCAGCTCCTACAATGAGCAGTTCTTC CAIRAGGFSSYNEQFF
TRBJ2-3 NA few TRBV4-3 TGCGCCAGCAGCCAAGATTTCGAGGTATCCACAGATACGCAGTATTTT CASSQDFEVSTDTQYF
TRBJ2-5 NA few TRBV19 TGTGCCAGTAGTATGACGAACACCCAAGAGACCCAGTACTTC CASSMTNTQETQYF
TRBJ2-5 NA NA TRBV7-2 TGTGCCAGCAGCTTAATTGGGCAGCTAAGACAAGAGACCCAGTACTTC CASSLIGQLRQETQYF
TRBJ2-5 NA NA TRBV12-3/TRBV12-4 TGTGCCAGCAAACCGGGGGGGGCAGGGGGCCAAGAGACCCAGTACTTC CASKPGGAGGQETQYF
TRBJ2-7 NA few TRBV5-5 TGTGCCAGCAGCGGAACAGGGACCTACGAGCAGTACTTC CASSGTGTYEQYF
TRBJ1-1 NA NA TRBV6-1 TGTGCCAGCAGCCAGGGGATGAACACTGAAGCTTTCTTT CASSQGMNTEAFF
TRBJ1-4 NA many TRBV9 TGTGCCAGCAGCGTAGGAACAGTAAATGAAAAACTGTTTTTT CASSVGTVNEKLFF
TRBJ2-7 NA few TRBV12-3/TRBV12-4 TGTGCCAGCAGTTTGGAGGGACCCGGGACAGCCTTTAGCGAGCAGTACTTC CASSLEGPGTAFSEQYF
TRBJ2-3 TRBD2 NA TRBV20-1 TGCAGTGCTCGACTAGCGGGGGGCCTTCTGGATACGCAGTATTTT CSARLAGGLLDTQYF
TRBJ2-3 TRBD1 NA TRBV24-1 TGTGCCACCAGTGATCCGCACAGGGGGCAATCCACAGATACGCAGTATTTT CATSDPHRGQSTDTQYF